The 27 T cell receptor beta chains given below trace back to one sample, sequenced in a study of response to subunit inactivated influenza vaccine. Each CDR3 protein is one row after TCRdb ran MiXCR on the RT-PCR reads. The profile shows roughly 700,000 distinct CDR3 sequences, approximately 15% of them singletons. The material was PBMCs from blood, obtained around 14 days before vaccination. Receptor source: a man aged 50 to 59 who received an inactivated influenza vaccine.

V gene TRBV6-5 combines with J gene TRBJ2-2; TRBD1 is a possible D gene (7 bases). From germline, CDR1 is MNHEY and CDR2 SVGAGI. Trimming removed 0 bases from V and 7 bases from J, with 15 bases in between. The CDR3 has 16 residues. The CDR3 nucleotides are TGTGCCAGCAGTTACTCGATCAGGGGGGTGATCGGGGAGCTGTTTTTT. This gives the protein CASSYSIRGVIGELFF.

The chain is built from TRBV4-1 and TRBJ2-3; 12 bases agree with TRBD2. Germline loops: CDR1 MGHRA, CDR2 YSYEKL. J gave up 3 bases and V 2 bases, and 6 bases lay outside the gene matches. The CDR3 loop spans 17 amino acids. CDR3 in DNA: TGCGCCAGCAGCCAACTTTTCGGGACTAGCGGGACAGATACGCAGTATTTT. Translation gives CASSQLFGTSGTDTQYF.

The rearrangement links TRBV12-3 or TRBV12-4 to TRBJ2-3, with 9 positions matching TRBD1. The CDR3 loop spans 14 amino acids. The trim removed 7 bases at V and 2 bases at J, leaving 4 bases unmatched. The DNA for the CDR3 is TGTGCCAGCACCTACAGGGGGCACACAGATACGCAGTATTTT. Encoded protein: CASTYRGHTDTQYF.

Only a few counts were recorded for this clonotype. The chain recombines TRBV5-1 with TRBJ2-3; D is ambiguous. The CDR3 contains 16 residues. Trimming took 0 bases from V and 0 from J, leaving 11 bases between them. Germline CDR1 and CDR2: SGHRS and YFSETQ. In nucleotides, the CDR3 is TGCGCCAGCAGCTTGGTTGTGAGATTAAGCACAGATACGCAGTATTTT. It specifies CASSLVVRLSTDTQYF.

This clonotype was seen a few times. V and J are TRBV28 and TRBJ1-2; D might be TRBD1 (6 bases). Germline loops: CDR1 MDHEN, CDR2 SYDVKM. V was pared by 6 bases and J by 4 bases, with 18 bases between. The length of the CDR3 is 15 residues. In DNA form, the CDR3 reads TGTGCCAGCAGCCTCCTCGGGGGGCGTACCTATGGCTACACCTTC. The encoded protein is CASSLLGGRTYGYTF.

J is TRBJ2-3 and V is TRBV28; 9 bases align to TRBD1. V was pared by 7 bases and J by 0 bases, with 14 bases of the junction left unmatched. The V gene's germline CDR1 is MDHEN and CDR2 SYDVKM. CDR3 length: 18 residues. The CDR3 region has the DNA TGTGCCAGCACTGAAAGGACAGGGGCAGAATCTAGCACAGATACGCAGTATTTT. Translating it yields CASTERTGAESSTDTQYF.

This rearrangement joins TRBV4-2 to TRBJ2-3, with D perhaps TRBD2 (6 bases). V was clipped by 2 bases and J by 6 bases, with 9 bases between them. Germline loops: CDR1 LGHNA, CDR2 YNFKEQ. The CDR3 length is 13 residues. CDR3 nucleotides: TGTGCCAGCAGCCAATTCGGGGGTGATACGCAGTATTTT. This sequence encodes CASSQFGGDTQYF.

This clonotype was recorded a few times. The rearrangement links TRBV3-1 to TRBJ2-5; no reliable D call. The germline gives CDR1 LGHDT, CDR2 YNNKEL (reference sequence). The CDR3 is made up of 16 amino acids. V lost 0 bases and J lost 3, with 14 bases in between. The CDR3 loop is CASSQDGTPPKETQYF. The CDR3 DNA reads as TGTGCCAGCAGCCAAGATGGAACGCCCCCGAAAGAGACCCAGTACTTC.

The V gene is TRBV12-3 or TRBV12-4, the J gene TRBJ2-2, with TRBD1 matching 9 bases. This CDR3 contains 15 residues. With 6 bases clipped from V and 4 bases from J, the junction kept 6 bases outside the gene matches. The DNA for the CDR3 is TGTGCCAGCAGACTCGACAGGGGGATCACCGGGGAGCTGTTTTTT. Translation: CASRLDRGITGELFF.

The chain recombines TRBV4-1 with TRBJ2-1, with D possibly matching TRBD1 (5 bases). Trimming shortened V by 0 bases and J by 3 bases, and 15 bases separated the two germline ends. Per germline, CDR1 MGHRA and CDR2 YSYEKL. The CDR3 has 17 amino acids. This chain's CDR3 is CASSQEYPPTGYNEQFF. CDR3 bases: TGCGCCAGCAGCCAAGAATACCCACCTACAGGCTACAATGAGCAGTTCTTC.

In this sample, this clonotype turned up many times. This chain joins TRBV29-1 and TRBJ2-6; a possible D gene is TRBD2 (6 bases). From germline, CDR1 is SQVTM and CDR2 ANQGSEA. The length of the CDR3 is 13 residues. V shed 7 bases and J shed 4 bases, with 11 bases lying between them. This CDR3 is CSAGGRGANVLTF. The CDR3 DNA sequence: TGCAGCGCTGGGGGGAGAGGGGCCAACGTCCTGACTTTC.

The CDR3 DNA is TGTGCCAGCAGCCAAGAACGGTTGAACACTGAAGCTTTCTTT. Its translation is CASSQERLNTEAFF. V gene TRBV3-1 combines with J gene TRBJ1-1; D is undetermined. This CDR3 spans 14 amino acids. V was shortened by 0 bases and J by 0 bases, with 5 bases between the two germline ends. The germline gives CDR1 LGHDT, CDR2 YNNKEL (reference sequence).

This clonotype was counted between two and nine times. The chain employs TRBV7-8 and TRBJ2-7; 7 positions match TRBD1. There are 14 residues in the CDR3. In germline, CDR1 is SGHVS, CDR2 FQNEAQ. V lost 4 bases to trimming and J lost 2 bases; unmatched junction nucleotides: 5. The CDR3 bases are TGTGCCAGCAGCTACCTGACAGGGACCTACGAGCAGTACTTC. It specifies CASSYLTGTYEQYF.

There are many counts of this clonotype. The CDR3 reads CASSKQENSPLHF. The CDR3 DNA sequence: TGTGCCAGCAGTAAGCAGGAGAATTCACCCCTCCACTTT. This chain links TRBV12-3 or TRBV12-4 with TRBJ1-6; D remains unclear. The CDR3 is 13 residues long. V was clipped by 5 bases and J by 7 bases, with 9 bases between them.

In its sample, this clonotype was seen many times. The chain employs TRBV13 and TRBJ2-2; TRBD1 agrees at 11 bases. The CDR3 has 15 amino acids. Germline V CDR1 and CDR2: PRHDT, FYEKMQ (reference sequence). The junction had 2 bases not matched to a gene; V was cut back by 4 bases and J by 4 bases. CDR3 DNA sequence: TGTGCCAGCAGCTCAGGACAGGGGGCCACCGGGGAGCTGTTTTTT. Translated: CASSSGQGATGELFF.

V usage is TRBV6-6 and J usage is TRBJ1-2; possibly TRBD1 for D (5 bases). This CDR3 contains 13 residues. Germline loops: CDR1 MNHNY, CDR2 SVGAGI (reference sequence). Trimming cost V 4 bases and J 6 bases, with 12 bases left between them. The CDR3: CASSSQGIDGYTF. DNA for the CDR3: TGTGCCAGCAGTTCCCAGGGAATCGATGGCTACACCTTC.

This chain uses TRBV5-4 with TRBJ2-3, with TRBD1 matching over 11 bases. Germline loops: CDR1 SGHNT, CDR2 YYREEE (reference sequence). V lost 3 bases, J lost 1 base, and 4 bases stayed unmatched. The CDR3 has 16 residues. The CDR3 loop reads CASSSDRGRGTDTQYF. The CDR3 DNA reads TGTGCCAGCAGCTCGGACAGGGGGCGAGGCACAGATACGCAGTATTTT.

This clonotype was counted a few times. V gene TRBV6-5 combines with J gene TRBJ1-2; D not certain. This CDR3 contains 14 residues. V dropped 2 bases and J dropped 1 base, with 8 bases sitting between them. Germline CDR1 reads MNHEY; CDR2 reads SVGAGI. CDR3 sequence: CASSYEGLNYGYTF. CDR3 nucleotides: TGTGCCAGCAGTTACGAAGGGCTTAACTATGGCTACACCTTC.

The chain uses TRBV10-3 and TRBJ2-5, with 7 bases lining up with TRBD1. The length of the CDR3 is 13 residues. Unmatched junction bases numbered 3, after V lost 5 bases and J lost 3 bases. Per germline, CDR1 ENHRY and CDR2 SYGVKD. This chain's CDR3 is CAISSQGEETQYF. DNA for the CDR3: TGTGCCATCAGTTCCCAGGGGGAAGAGACCCAGTACTTC.

The V gene is TRBV20-1, the J gene TRBJ2-3, with 8 bases matching TRBD1. V gave up 2 bases and J gave up 3 bases; unmatched junction bases: 1. The CDR3 has 13 residues. Germline V CDR1 and CDR2: DFQATT, SNEGSKA (reference sequence). The CDR3 reads CSARRDRTDTQYF. CDR3 DNA: TGCAGTGCTAGACGGGACAGGACAGATACGCAGTATTTT.

V and J are TRBV12-3 or TRBV12-4 and TRBJ2-3, with 7 nucleotides matching TRBD1. The CDR3 is made up of 16 amino acids. The V gene end was trimmed by 5 bases and the J gene end by 0 bases; junction bases not matched to a gene: 8. CDR3 in DNA: TGTGCCAGCAGTCGTCTACCGGGACAGAGCACAGATACGCAGTATTTT. It codes for CASSRLPGQSTDTQYF.

This clonotype was seen many times. The chain uses TRBV6-2 or TRBV6-3 and TRBJ2-1; D ambiguous. CDR1 and CDR2 from the germline V gene are MNHEY and SVGEGT. The V and J ends lost 0 bases and 6 bases respectively, with 9 bases between them. This CDR3 spans 14 amino acids. The CDR3 loop is CASSYSALINEQFF. The DNA for the CDR3 is TGTGCCAGCAGTTACTCGGCTCTCATCAATGAGCAGTTCTTC.

The chain uses TRBV20-1 and TRBJ2-1; 9 nucleotides line up with TRBD2. With 7 bases clipped from V and 3 bases from J, the junction kept 19 bases outside the gene matches. Per the germline V gene, CDR1 is DFQATT and CDR2 is SNEGSKA (reference sequence). This CDR3 is built from 18 residues. The CDR3 DNA is TGCAGTGGCCGAGTACCGGGTTTGGGGACTAGCTTCTACAATGAGCAGTTCTTC. Protein: CSGRVPGLGTSFYNEQFF.

This clonotype was recorded a few times. An end of the junction does not agree with germline; a read error may underlie this. The CDR3 loop is CASSLGGGGRLF. The CDR3, as DNA: TGTGCCAGCAGCTTAGGAGGGGGCGGACGTCTCTTT. The gene calls are TRBV7-2 and TRBJ1-1; 7 positions agree with TRBD1. Germline V gives CDR1 SGHTA, CDR2 FQGNSA. This CDR3 has 12 amino acids.

This chain uses TRBV6-5 with TRBJ1-4, with 7 bases lining up with TRBD1. Germline V gene lookup returns CDR1 MNHEY and CDR2 SVGAGI. This CDR3 comprises 14 residues. V lost 5 bases to trimming and J lost 6 bases; unmatched junction nucleotides: 6. The CDR3 spells CASSNTGTDEKLFF. The DNA for the CDR3 is TGTGCCAGCAGTAACACCGGGACAGATGAAAAACTGTTTTTT.

The count of this clonotype is one. V usage is TRBV28 and J usage is TRBJ1-1, with D unresolved. V shed 8 bases and J shed 8 bases, with 21 bases lying between them. Germline CDR1 and CDR2: MDHEN and SYDVKM. This CDR3 is built from 14 residues. The CDR3 bases are TGTGCCAGCGCTATTCGTAGGGTCGTCGCGGAAGCTTTCTTT. Translating gives CASAIRRVVAEAFF.

This clonotype was seen ten or more times. V gene TRBV5-5 combines with J gene TRBJ2-3; 11 bases are shared with TRBD1. V dropped 4 bases and J dropped 3; count of bases not matched to a gene: 4. CDR1 and CDR2 (germline): SGHKS, YYEKEE (reference sequence). This CDR3 has 15 residues. The CDR3 coding sequence is TGTGCCAGCAGCCCTGGACAGGGGGCAACAGATACGCAGTATTTT. Translated: CASSPGQGATDTQYF.